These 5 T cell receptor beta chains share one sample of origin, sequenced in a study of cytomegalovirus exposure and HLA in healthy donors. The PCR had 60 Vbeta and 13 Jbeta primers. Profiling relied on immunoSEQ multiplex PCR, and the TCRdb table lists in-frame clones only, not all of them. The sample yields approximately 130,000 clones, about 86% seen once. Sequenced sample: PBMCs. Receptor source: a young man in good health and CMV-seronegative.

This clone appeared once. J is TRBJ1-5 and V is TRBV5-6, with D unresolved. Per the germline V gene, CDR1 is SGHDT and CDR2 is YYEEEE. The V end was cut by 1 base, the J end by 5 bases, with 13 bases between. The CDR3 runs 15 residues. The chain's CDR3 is CASSLFEGDYQPQHF. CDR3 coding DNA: TGTGCCAGCAGCTTGTTCGAGGGCGATTATCAGCCCCAGCATTTT.

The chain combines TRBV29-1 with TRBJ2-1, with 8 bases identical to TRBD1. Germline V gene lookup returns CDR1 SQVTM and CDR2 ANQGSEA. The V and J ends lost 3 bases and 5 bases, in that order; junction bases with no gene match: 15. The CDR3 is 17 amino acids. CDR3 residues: CSVDPPKWTGLHNEQFF. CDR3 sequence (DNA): TGCAGCGTTGACCCCCCTAAGTGGACAGGGCTCCACAATGAGCAGTTCTTC.

The CDR3 loop is CASSNPGHSNTEAFF. The CDR3 region has the DNA TGTGCCAGCAGCAATCCGGGACACTCGAACACTGAAGCTTTCTTT. This chain links TRBV11-3 with TRBJ1-1, with D possibly matching TRBD1 (6 bases). Germline V gene sequence: CDR1 SGHNT, CDR2 YENEEA. V was shortened by 5 bases and J by 1 base, with 14 bases between the two germline ends. This CDR3 comprises 15 residues.

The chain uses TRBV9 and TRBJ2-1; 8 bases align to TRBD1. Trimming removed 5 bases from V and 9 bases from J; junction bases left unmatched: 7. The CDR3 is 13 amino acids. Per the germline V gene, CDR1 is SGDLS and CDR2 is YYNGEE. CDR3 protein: CASSLSGGREQFF. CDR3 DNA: TGTGCCAGCAGTTTGTCAGGGGGCCGTGAGCAGTTCTTC.

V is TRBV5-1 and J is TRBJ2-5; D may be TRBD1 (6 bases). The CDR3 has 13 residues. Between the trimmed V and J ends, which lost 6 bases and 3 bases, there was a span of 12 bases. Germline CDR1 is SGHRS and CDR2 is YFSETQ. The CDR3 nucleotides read TGCGCCAGCACCGAACGACAGGAAGAGACCCAGTACTTC. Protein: CASTERQEETQYF.